The entry that follows covers one TCR beta chain sequence. The antigen is not known. The PCR used 60 Vbeta and 13 Jbeta primers. Libraries were prepared by immunoSEQ multiplex PCR; TCRdb keeps only in-frame clonotypes and omits some of them. The sample holds more than 100,000 clones, around 85% seen once. This sample was taken from a study of cytomegalovirus exposure and HLA in healthy donors. V lost 2 bases and J 4 bases, leaving 15 bases between the germline ends. The CDR3 runs 16 residues. CDR1 and CDR2 from the germline V gene are SEHNR and FQNEAQ (reference sequence). Study-level results: The study found most TCR sequences rare, yet found some public TCRs in many donors.

The material sequenced was PBMCs. The chain uses TRBV7-9 and TRBJ2-1, with a possible D match to TRBD1 (6 bases). The sequence was collected from a man under 40 in good health and CMV-seronegative. CDR3 loop: CASSLKGARGYNEQFF. In DNA form, the CDR3 reads TGTGCCAGCAGCTTAAAAGGGGCCAGGGGTTACAATGAGCAGTTCTTC.